These 5 T cell receptor beta chains share one sample of origin, sequenced in a study of blood T cells in healthy people across ages. Using a J-beta primer mix together with a sample-barcoded 5' primer, a second PCR was run for about 7 to 12 cycles. One entry per CDR3 protein results from TCRdb running MiXCR on the 5' RACE reads. The table includes about 640,000 distinct CDR3 sequences, approximately 30% detected once. The sample consisted of blood. The receptors shown here come from an elderly woman in good health.

The table lists this clonotype with a few counts. This rearrangement joins TRBV20-1 to TRBJ1-2; a possible D gene is TRBD1 (5 bases). The CDR3 length is 11 residues. Trimming cost V 6 bases and J 7 bases, with 12 bases left between them. Germline assignment: CDR1 DFQATT and CDR2 SNEGSKA (reference sequence). This CDR3 reads CSAGTERGYTF. As DNA, the CDR3 is TGCAGTGCCGGGACTGAGCGTGGCTACACCTTC.

On this clonotype itself: It may be a read error: a sequence one base away is much more abundant. The chain recombines TRBV20-1 with TRBJ2-1; D unresolved. The germline V and J ends were trimmed by 1 base and 10 bases, with 11 bases remaining between them. The CDR3 spans 12 residues. CDR1 DFQATT and CDR2 SNEGSKA come from the germline V gene (reference sequence). The CDR3 DNA reads TGCAGTGCTAGAGCCCTACGAGCGGAGCAGTTCTTC. This sequence encodes CSARALRAEQFF.

This clonotype has a count of ten or more. The chain has TRBV5-1 and TRBJ2-5; no reliable D call. CDR1 is SGHRS, CDR2 YFSETQ, per germline. Trimming removed 4 bases at V and 2 bases at J, with 15 bases between. This CDR3 comprises 15 residues. CDR3 sequence (DNA): TGCGCCAGCAGCCCGGGCCGAATATTACAAGAGACCCAGTACTTC. Its translation: CASSPGRILQETQYF.

Many counts were recorded for this clonotype. The chain is built from TRBV2 and TRBJ2-7; D uncertain. Germline-derived CDR1 and CDR2 are SNHLY and FYNNEI. Between the trimmed V and J ends, which lost 4 bases and 3 bases, there was a span of 10 bases. CDR3 size: 13 residues. CDR3 coding DNA: TGTGCCAGCAGTGCGGAGAAGTTCTACGAGCAGTACTTC. Amino acid sequence: CASSAEKFYEQYF.

The rearrangement links TRBV19 to TRBJ1-2; TRBD1 agrees at 10 bases. Germline V gene data show CDR1 as LNHDA and CDR2 as SQIVND (reference sequence). The CDR3 runs 13 residues. V was pared by 5 bases and J by 7 bases, with 4 bases of the junction left unmatched. CDR3 loop: CASSAGTGAGYTF. The CDR3 DNA reads as TGTGCCAGTAGTGCCGGGACAGGGGCTGGCTACACCTTC.